The sequence of this T cell receptor beta chain was determined in a study of shared clonotypes between healthy human individuals (dated by TCRdb to 2019 to 2021). Regarding the study in general: The cohort comprised a couple of women and a few men aged 18 to 49 years. To estimate repertoire size and how much clonotype sharing occurs between individuals, the study deeply sequenced the blood TCR repertoires of roughly 5 healthy adults. To increase sequencing depth and limit assay-specific biases, different laboratories used diverse techniques to prepare libraries and sequence TCR repertoires. For each donor, CD4 naive and CD4 memory were each run on three plates, CD8 naive on two plates, and CD8 memory on one plate. Each donor's leukapheresis produced roughly between roughly 0.85 and 9 billion PBMCs. The full study reports these points: Pairwise subsampling indicated that sequencing depth was expected to affect the degree of clonotype sharing among donors. Clonotypes shared by all four sorted-subset donors showed higher generation probabilities than non-shared clonotypes. Only blood was sampled, and tissue TCR repertoires likely differ from those in blood. Rarefaction of sorted-subset datasets indicated incomplete sequencing despite the large sequencing depth. Sharing across a few donors was observed for approximately 5% of naive CD4, less than 4% of naive CD8, 2% to 2.5% of memory CD4, and about 0.38% of memory CD8 clonotypes. Naive subsets generally had larger estimated clonotype richness than memory subsets. Because the study included only a small number of donors, the genetic and exposure-history diversity represented was limited.

TCR CDR3 regions were amplified from genomic DNA by multiplex PCR using the deep immunoSEQ assay. Extracted genomic DNA from each cell subset was spread evenly across all wells of several immunoSEQ 96-well plates, with each plate serving as a replicate. Each replicate PCR for sorted subsets received roughly 0.2 ug genomic DNA, equal to some 32,000 T cell genomes. Purified libraries were quantified with a Qubit 3.0 fluorometer, sized on a Bioanalyzer 2100, and re-quantified with the KAPA Library Quantification kit. A separate single-read 150-cycle Illumina NextSeq 550 flow cell was used to sequence each immunoSEQ 96-well plate. On the authors' methods: Because the immunoSEQ output included only junctional sequences and no quality scores, the filtering could not be the same as the filtering used for full-length reads. Sequences were annotated with PyIR, a Python wrapper for IgBLAST v1.9, and V/J genes and CDR3 were assigned using IMGT germline references. Any read was removed if the V/J assignment was weak (E-value above 1e-6), the CDR3 was missing, or the read contained stop codons, out-of-frame junctions, or ambiguous translated residues. V3J clonotypes were defined by identical inferred V gene, J gene, and CDR3 amino acid sequence. To compute the percentage overlap between repertoires, the number of shared unique clonotypes was divided by the size of the smaller repertoire. Repertoire richness was assessed with RTK rarefaction, the Chao1 estimator, and Recon v2.1 estimates of unobserved clonotypes. Generation probabilities were computed with OLGA for all TCRbeta clonotypes obtained by the gDNA method from several donors. Not all clones reach the TCRdb copy of this immuneACCESS table, which keeps in-frame sequences only. Checked studies attribute under half of the gap to unresolved V genes and leave the rest unexplained. Clone size and V and J calls were adopted from that table, with D and trimming inferred from the DNA. This sample is represented by approximately 2,000,000 clones; 92% of them were singletons. The ten most abundant clones make up around 0.35% of the sample.

Healthy HIV-negative adults with no recently reported acute infections or vaccinations were included as donors. Every donor was a Caucasian adult residing in Nashville, Tennessee, USA. Magnetic negative selection was used to enrich CD4+ T cells, after which naive cells were positively selected on CD45RA and the negative fraction became the memory subset. Blood was obtained by leukapheresis, after which PBMCs were separated by Ficoll-Histopaque density gradient centrifugation and cryopreserved in liquid nitrogen vapor phase. Analytical flow cytometry was used to check the purity and quantity of each magnetically sorted T cell population. Genomic DNA was isolated from every sorted fraction and measured by UV absorbance on a Nanodrop 2000c. This clone was seen a handful of times. Its antigen is unknown. Base qualities were left out, and no much larger clone turns up one base away. V is reduced by 0 bases and J by 4 bases, leaving a spacing of 16 bases between them. From its cysteine to its phenylalanine, the CDR3 spans 17 amino acids. Here the CDR3 DNA is all that survives: 51 bases in frame from base 1. CDR1 and CDR2 were assigned from the germline V gene as MGHRA and YSYEKL.

The sample comprised naive CD4+ T cells from PBMCs. Read against the paper, the sample's cell subset or site label means: CD45RA+ positively selected. This TCR derives from a man between 18 and 29 years old in good health. Some clones in this sample may be carry-over from other donors' samples. In this chain, TRBV4-1 is recombined with TRBJ1-5; no confident D gene assignment can be made. The DNA is TGCGCCAGCAGCCAAGATGTCGACCTAACCCCTAATCAGCCCCAGCATTTT. Translated, this gives CASSQDVDLTPNQPQHF.